This TCR beta chain emerged from a study of cytomegalovirus exposure and HLA in healthy donors. CDR1 is MNHNY and CDR2 is SVGAGI in the germline V gene (reference sequence). V was cut by 6 bases and J by 4 bases, with 16 bases left in between. The CDR3 runs to 15 residues. PCR was performed using 60 Vbeta and 13 Jbeta primers. The assay was immunoSEQ multiplex PCR, and TCRdb's table has in-frame clones only and misses some. In the table there are under 300,000 clones, roughly 70% of which are singletons. Remarks on this clone: What it recognizes is unknown.

The study, taken as a whole, reports: According to an earlier analysis, most TCR beta V segments yielded productive rearrangements about 90% or about 30% of the time. TCR beta chains associated with HLA were, in a later analysis, more clonally expanded than equally common others. Analyses of presence and absence presupposed an approximately uniform sequencing depth across donors. HLA alleles showed associations with about 15,000 TCR beta sequences in a later analysis, at a 0.05 false discovery rate.

The sample was PBMCs. The receptor comes from a female donor in good health and CMV-seronegative. The V call is TRBV6-6, the J call TRBJ2-1, with a tentative D call TRBD2 (7 bases). CDR3 sequence reads: CASSPEGGGYNEQFF. In DNA form, the CDR3 reads TGTGCCAGCAGCCCAGAAGGGGGAGGGTACAATGAGCAGTTCTTC.